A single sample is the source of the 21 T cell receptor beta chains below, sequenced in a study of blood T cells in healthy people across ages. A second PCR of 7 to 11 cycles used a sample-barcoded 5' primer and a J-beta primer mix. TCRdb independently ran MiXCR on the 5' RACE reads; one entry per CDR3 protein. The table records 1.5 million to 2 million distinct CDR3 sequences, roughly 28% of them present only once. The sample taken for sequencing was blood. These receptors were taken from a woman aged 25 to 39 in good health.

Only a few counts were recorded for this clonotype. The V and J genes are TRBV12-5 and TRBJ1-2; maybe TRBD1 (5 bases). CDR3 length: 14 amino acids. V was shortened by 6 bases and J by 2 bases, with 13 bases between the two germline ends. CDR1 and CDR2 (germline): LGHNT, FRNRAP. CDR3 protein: CASGPGTDNYGYTF. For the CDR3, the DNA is TGTGCTAGTGGCCCCGGGACGGACAACTATGGCTACACCTTC.

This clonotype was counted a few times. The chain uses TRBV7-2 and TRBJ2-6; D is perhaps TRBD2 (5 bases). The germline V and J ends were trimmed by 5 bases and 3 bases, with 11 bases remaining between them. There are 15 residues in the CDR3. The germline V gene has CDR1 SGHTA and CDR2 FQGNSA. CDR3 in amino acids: CASSGGEGGANVLTF. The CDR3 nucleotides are TGTGCCAGCAGCGGAGGCGAGGGTGGGGCCAACGTCCTGACTTTC.

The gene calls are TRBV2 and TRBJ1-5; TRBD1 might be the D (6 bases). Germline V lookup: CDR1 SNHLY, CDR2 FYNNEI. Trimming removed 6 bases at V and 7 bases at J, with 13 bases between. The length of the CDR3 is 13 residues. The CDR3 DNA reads TGTGCCAGCAGGGGTGGGACAAGCCAGCCCCAGCATTTT. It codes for CASRGGTSQPQHF.

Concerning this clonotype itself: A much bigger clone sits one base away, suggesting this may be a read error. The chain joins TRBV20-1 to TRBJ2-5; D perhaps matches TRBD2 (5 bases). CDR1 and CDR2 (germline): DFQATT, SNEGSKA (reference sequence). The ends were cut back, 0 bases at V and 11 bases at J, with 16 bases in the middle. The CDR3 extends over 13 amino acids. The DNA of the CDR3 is TGCAGTGCTAGAGATGCGTGGGCTGGGGAGCAGTACTTC. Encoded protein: CSARDAWAGEQYF.

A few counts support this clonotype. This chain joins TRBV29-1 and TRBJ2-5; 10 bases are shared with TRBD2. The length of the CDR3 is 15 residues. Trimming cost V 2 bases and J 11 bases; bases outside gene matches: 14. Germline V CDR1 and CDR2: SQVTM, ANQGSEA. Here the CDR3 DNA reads TGCAGCGTTGAAAGGCCTAGCGGGAGATTGGATGAGCAGTACTTC. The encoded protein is CSVERPSGRLDEQYF.

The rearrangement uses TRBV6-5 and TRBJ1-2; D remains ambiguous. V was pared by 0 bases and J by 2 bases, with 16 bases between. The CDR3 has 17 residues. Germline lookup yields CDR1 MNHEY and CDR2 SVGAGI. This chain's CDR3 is CASSYSATRGSNYGYTF. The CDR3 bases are TGTGCCAGCAGTTACTCGGCGACACGAGGGTCGAACTATGGCTACACCTTC.

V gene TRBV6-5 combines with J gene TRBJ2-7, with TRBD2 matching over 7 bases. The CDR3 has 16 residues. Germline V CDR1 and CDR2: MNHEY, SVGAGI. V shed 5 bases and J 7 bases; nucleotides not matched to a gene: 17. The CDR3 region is CASSTFSGRSYNEQYF. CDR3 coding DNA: TGTGCCAGCAGTACATTTAGCGGGCGGTCCTACAATGAGCAGTACTTC.

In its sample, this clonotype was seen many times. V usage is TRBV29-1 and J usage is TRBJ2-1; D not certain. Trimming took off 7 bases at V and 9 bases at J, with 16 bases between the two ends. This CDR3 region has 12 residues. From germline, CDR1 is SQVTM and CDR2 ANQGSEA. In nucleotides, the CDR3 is TGCAGCGGCCGGACGGGCTTGGTTGAGCAGTTCTTC. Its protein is CSGRTGLVEQFF.

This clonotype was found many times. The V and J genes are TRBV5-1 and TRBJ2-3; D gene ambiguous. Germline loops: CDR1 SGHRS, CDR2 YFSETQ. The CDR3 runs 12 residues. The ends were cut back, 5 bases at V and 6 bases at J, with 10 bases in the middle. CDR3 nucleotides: TGCGCCAGCAGTCGCGACGGGGATACGCAGTATTTT. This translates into CASSRDGDTQYF.

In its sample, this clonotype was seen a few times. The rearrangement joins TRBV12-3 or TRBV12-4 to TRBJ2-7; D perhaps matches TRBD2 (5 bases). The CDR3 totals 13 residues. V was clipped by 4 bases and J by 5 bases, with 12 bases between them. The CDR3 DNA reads TGTGCCAGCAGTTGGCTAGCCGGGGACGAGCAGTACTTC. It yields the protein CASSWLAGDEQYF.

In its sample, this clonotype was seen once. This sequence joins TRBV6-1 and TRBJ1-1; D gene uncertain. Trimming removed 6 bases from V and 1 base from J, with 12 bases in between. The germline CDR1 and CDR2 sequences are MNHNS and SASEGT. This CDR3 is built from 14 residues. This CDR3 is CASRPNTENTEAFF. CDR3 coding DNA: TGTGCCAGCAGACCTAACACCGAGAACACTGAAGCTTTCTTT.

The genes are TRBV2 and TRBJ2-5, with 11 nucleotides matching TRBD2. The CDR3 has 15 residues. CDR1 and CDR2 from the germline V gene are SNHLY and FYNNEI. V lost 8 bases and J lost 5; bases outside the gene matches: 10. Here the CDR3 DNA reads TGTGCCAGCGGAGGTAGCGGGGGGGCTCGGGAGACCCAGTACTTC. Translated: CASGGSGGARETQYF.

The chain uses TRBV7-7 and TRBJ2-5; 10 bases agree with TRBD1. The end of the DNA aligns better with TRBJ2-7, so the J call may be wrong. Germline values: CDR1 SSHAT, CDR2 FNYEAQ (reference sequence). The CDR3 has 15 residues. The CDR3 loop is CASSLSRDRGNEQYF. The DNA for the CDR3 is TGTGCCAGCAGCTTGAGCCGGGACAGGGGCAACGAGCAGTACTTC.

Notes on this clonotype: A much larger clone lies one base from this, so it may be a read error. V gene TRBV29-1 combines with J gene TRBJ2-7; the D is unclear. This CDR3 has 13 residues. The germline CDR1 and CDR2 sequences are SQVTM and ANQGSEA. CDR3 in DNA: TGCAGCGTCGAATCCAAGACCCCCTACGAGCGGTACTTC. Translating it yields CSVESKTPYERYF.

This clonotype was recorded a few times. This chain's CDR3 is CASSVLQGNSYGYTF. For the CDR3, the DNA is TGTGCCAGCAGTGTACTTCAGGGGAATAGCTATGGCTACACCTTC. The chain employs TRBV12-3 or TRBV12-4 and TRBJ1-2, with D possibly TRBD1 on 6 matching bases. The CDR3 is made up of 15 amino acids. Trimming shortened V by 5 bases and J by 4 bases, and 17 bases separated the two germline ends.

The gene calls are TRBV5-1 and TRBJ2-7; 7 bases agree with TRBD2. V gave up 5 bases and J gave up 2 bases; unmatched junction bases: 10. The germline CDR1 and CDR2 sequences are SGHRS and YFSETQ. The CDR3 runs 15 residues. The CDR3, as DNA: TGCGCCAGCAGTTACGGGGGGAGGGGCACCTACGAGCAGTACTTC. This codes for CASSYGGRGTYEQYF.

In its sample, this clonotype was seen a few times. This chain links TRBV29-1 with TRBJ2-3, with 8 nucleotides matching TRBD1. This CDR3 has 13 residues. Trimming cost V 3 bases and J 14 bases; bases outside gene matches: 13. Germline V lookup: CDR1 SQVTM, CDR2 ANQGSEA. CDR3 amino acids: CSVDGQGGMLGYF. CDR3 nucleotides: TGCAGCGTTGACGGACAGGGAGGAATGTTAGGGTATTTT.

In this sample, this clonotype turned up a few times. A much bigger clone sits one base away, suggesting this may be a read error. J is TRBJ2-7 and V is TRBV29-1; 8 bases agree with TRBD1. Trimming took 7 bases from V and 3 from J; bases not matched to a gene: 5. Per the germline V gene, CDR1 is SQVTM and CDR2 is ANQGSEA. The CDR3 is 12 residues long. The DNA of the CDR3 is TGCAGCGCATTAACAGGGGGCTACGAGCAGTACTTC. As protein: CSALTGGYEQYF.

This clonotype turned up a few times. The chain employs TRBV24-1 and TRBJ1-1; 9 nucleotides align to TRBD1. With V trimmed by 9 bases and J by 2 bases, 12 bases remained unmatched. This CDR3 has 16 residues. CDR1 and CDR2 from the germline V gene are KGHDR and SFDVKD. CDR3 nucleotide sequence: TGTGCCACCCCGGAAAAGGACAGGGGATGTAACACTGAAGCTTTCTTT. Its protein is CATPEKDRGCNTEAFF.

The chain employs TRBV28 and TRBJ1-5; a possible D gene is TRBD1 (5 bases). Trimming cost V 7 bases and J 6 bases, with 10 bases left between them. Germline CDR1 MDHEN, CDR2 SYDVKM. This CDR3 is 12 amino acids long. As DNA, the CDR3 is TGTGCCAGCATTCAGGGAAGTCAGCCCCAGCATTTT. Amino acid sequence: CASIQGSQPQHF. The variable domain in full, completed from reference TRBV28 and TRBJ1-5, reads DVKVTQSSRYLVKRTGEKVFLECVQDMDHENMFWYRQDPGLGLRLIYFSYDVKMKEKGDIPEGYSVSREKKERFSLILESASTNQTSMYLCASIQGSQPQHFGDGTRLSIL.

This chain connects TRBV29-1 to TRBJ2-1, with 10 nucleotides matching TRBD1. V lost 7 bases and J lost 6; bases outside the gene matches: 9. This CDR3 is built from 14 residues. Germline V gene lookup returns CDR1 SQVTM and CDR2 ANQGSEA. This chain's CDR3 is CSASAGTGVNEQFF. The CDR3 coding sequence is TGCAGCGCTAGCGCCGGGACAGGGGTCAATGAGCAGTTCTTC.